The source of this TCR beta chain is a study of regulatory T cells in long-lasting Graves disease. Time point specified: newly diagnosed GD, antithyroid drugs for less than 3 months. The TCR library was made from RNA that had been extracted from PBMCs in TRIzol. To make TCR beta libraries, researchers used iRepertoire HTBI primers and Arm-PCR of CDR3 regions. A single record per CDR3 protein comes from TCRdb applying MiXCR to the multiplex PCR reads. The data contain hundreds of thousands of distinct CDR3 sequences, 15% to 18% of them singletons. This clonotype came up many times. Its antigen is undetermined. Findings and caveats of the study: It was peripheral blood alone, not thyroid tissue, that was studied.

The germline V and J ends were trimmed by 3 bases and 2 bases, with 10 bases remaining between them. The CDR3 is 14 residues long. In germline, CDR1 is DFQATT, CDR2 SNEGSKA (reference sequence). V is TRBV20-1 and J is TRBJ1-4; D is possibly TRBD1 (6 bases). Sequenced material: peripheral blood mononuclear cells (PBMCs), taken at new diagnosis, from a patient treated with antithyroid drugs. The receptor was isolated from a female donor with Graves disease. The CDR3 DNA sequence: TGCAGTGCTAGCAGGGGTTTGACTAATGAAAAACTGTTTTTT. Its translation: CSASRGLTNEKLFF.